This T cell receptor beta chain was identified during a study of early T cells in non-severe SARS-CoV-2 infection. Study information: Chains stayed unpaired after sequencing of bulk RNA from unsorted whole blood.

Researchers attached unique molecular identifiers to individual cDNA molecules. TCRdb reprocessed the 5' RACE reads with MiXCR, giving one entry per CDR3 protein. The top ten clones hold about 4.7% of a sample with tens of thousands of distinct CDR3 sequences, 16% of them seen once. With 1 base removed from V and 0 bases from J, the gap between germline ends came to 10 bases. The germline CDR1 and CDR2 sequences are LNHNV and YYDKDF (reference sequence). The CDR3 runs 17 residues. In its sample, this clonotype was seen a few times. Its antigen is undetermined. Broader study findings: CD4 and private specificities were missed by VDJdb matching, which favored anti-spike CD8 responses.

The sample consisted of whole blood, taken at baseline. The TCR sequence derives from an adult who was a healthcare worker with PCR-confirmed SARS-CoV-2 infection or an uninfected control (not recorded which). The gene calls are TRBV15 and TRBJ2-6; D gene ambiguous. The CDR3 reads CATSRGLFNSGANVLTF. The CDR3 coding sequence is TGTGCCACCAGCAGAGGGCTCTTCAACTCTGGGGCCAACGTCCTGACTTTC.